These T cell receptor beta chains were read from a single sample in a study of cytomegalovirus exposure and HLA in healthy donors. Measured with immunoSEQ multiplex PCR; TCRdb has only the in-frame clones, and not every one. The data show some 130,000 clones, approximately 82% seen once. Sequencing input: PBMCs. These receptors were taken from a man in his thirties or forties in good health and CMV-seropositive. Both conserved end residues are part of each CDR3. Fields, in order: CDR3 protein, CDR3 DNA, D gene, clone size, V gene, J gene. The D gene is left open where the match is weak. Clone size is given for some rows only: seen once, a few or many times, or a class if the clone is expanded.

CDR3: CASSLFGGRETQYF
DNA: TGTGCCAGCAGCTTATTTGGGGGGAGAGAGACCCAGTACTTC
D: NA
size: NA
V: TRBV7-9
J: TRBJ2-5

CDR3: CASSPDRGLEKLFF
DNA: TGTGCCAGCAGCCCGGACAGGGGCCTGGAAAAACTGTTTTTT
D: TRBD1
size: NA
V: TRBV2
J: TRBJ1-4

CDR3: CASSFQGNRSPLHF
DNA: TGTGCCAGCAGTTTCCAGGGTAATCGGTCACCCCTCCACTTT
D: NA
size: NA
V: TRBV6-5
J: TRBJ1-6

CDR3: CASSTRGETEAFF
DNA: TGTGCCAGCAGCACCCGGGGAGAAACTGAAGCTTTCTTT
D: NA
size: NA
V: TRBV7-2
J: TRBJ1-1

CDR3: CASSESRGSYEQYF
DNA: TGTGCCAGCAGCGAATCGCGAGGGTCTTACGAGCAGTACTTC
D: NA
size: NA
V: TRBV28
J: TRBJ2-7

CDR3: CASRNLRTAEAFF
DNA: TGTGCCAGCAGAAACCTACGGACAGCTGAAGCTTTCTTT
D: NA
size: once
V: TRBV6-6
J: TRBJ1-1

CDR3: CASSAALSYEQYF
DNA: TGTGCCAGCAGTGCAGCCCTCTCCTACGAGCAGTACTTC
D: NA
size: NA
V: TRBV6-1
J: TRBJ2-7

CDR3: CAISDTASGSSYNEQFF
DNA: TGTGCCATCAGCGATACTGCTAGCGGGAGCTCCTACAATGAGCAGTTCTTC
D: TRBD2
size: NA
V: TRBV10-3
J: TRBJ2-1

CDR3: CASGLESGVGGYTF
DNA: TGTGCTAGTGGTTTGGAATCGGGGGTAGGGGGCTACACCTTC
D: NA
size: NA
V: TRBV12-5
J: TRBJ1-2

CDR3: CASSSAYEQYF
DNA: TGTGCCAGCAGCTCAGCCTACGAGCAGTACTTC
D: NA
size: NA
V: TRBV7-9
J: TRBJ2-7

CDR3: CASSQEAGTGFETQYF
DNA: TGCGCCAGCAGCCAAGAAGCCGGGACAGGGTTTGAGACCCAGTACTTC
D: TRBD1
size: NA
V: TRBV4-3
J: TRBJ2-5

CDR3: CASSLGLAGYNEQFF
DNA: TGCGCCAGCAGCTTGGGACTAGCGGGATACAATGAGCAGTTCTTC
D: TRBD2
size: once
V: TRBV5-1
J: TRBJ2-1

CDR3: CASSPGGLQSYEQYF
DNA: TGCGCCAGCAGCCCTGGAGGTCTCCAATCCTACGAGCAGTACTTC
D: NA
size: once
V: TRBV5-1
J: TRBJ2-7

CDR3: CASSVARESNTIYF
DNA: TGTGCCAGCAGCGTAGCGAGGGAATCAAACACCATATATTTT
D: NA
size: NA
V: TRBV9
J: TRBJ1-3

CDR3: CASSGPSGVDEQFF
DNA: TGTGCCAGCAGTGGGCCCTCAGGGGTGGATGAGCAGTTCTTC
D: NA
size: NA
V: TRBV25-1
J: TRBJ2-1

CDR3: CASSLAGGGNTGELFF
DNA: TGCGCCAGCAGCTTGGCCGGGGGTGGTAACACCGGGGAGCTGTTTTTT
D: NA
size: once
V: TRBV5-1
J: TRBJ2-2

CDR3: CASSLGQGRGQPQHF
DNA: TGTGCCAGCAGCCTAGGACAGGGGAGGGGTCAGCCCCAGCATTTT
D: TRBD1
size: NA
V: TRBV7-2
J: TRBJ1-5

CDR3: CASTPGLAGPANTGELFF
DNA: TGTGCCAGTACCCCGGGACTAGCGGGACCCGCGAACACCGGGGAGCTGTTTTTT
D: TRBD2
size: NA
V: TRBV19
J: TRBJ2-2

CDR3: CASSVTDDSNQPQHF
DNA: TGTGCCAGCAGCGTGACAGACGATAGCAATCAGCCCCAGCATTTT
D: NA
size: NA
V: TRBV9
J: TRBJ1-5

CDR3: CASSTRGWAQDIQYF
DNA: TGTGCCAGCAGTACCCGGGGTTGGGCCCAAGACATTCAGTACTTC
D: NA
size: NA
V: TRBV28
J: TRBJ2-4

CDR3: CASSEGGTGNYGYTF
DNA: TGTGCCAGCAGTGAAGGCGGGACAGGGAACTATGGCTACACCTTC
D: TRBD1
size: NA
V: TRBV6-1
J: TRBJ1-2

CDR3: CASSAGLVFNEQFF
DNA: TGCGCCAGCAGCGCGGGACTAGTGTTTAATGAGCAGTTCTTC
D: TRBD2
size: NA
V: TRBV5-1
J: TRBJ2-1

CDR3: CASSPVTQTQYF
DNA: TGTGCCAGCAGTCCAGTAACGCAGACCCAGTACTTC
D: NA
size: NA
V: TRBV25-1
J: TRBJ2-5

CDR3: CASSLAYRGIRETQYF
DNA: TGTGCCAGCAGCTTAGCCTACAGGGGGATACGAGAGACCCAGTACTTC
D: TRBD1
size: NA
V: TRBV7-6
J: TRBJ2-5

CDR3: CASSQGWGGKYNEQFF
DNA: TGCGCCAGCAGCCAAGGATGGGGGGGGAAATACAATGAGCAGTTCTTC
D: TRBD2
size: NA
V: TRBV4-1
J: TRBJ2-1

CDR3: CASSDWRGADTEAFF
DNA: TGTGCCAGCAGTGATTGGCGGGGCGCGGACACTGAAGCTTTCTTT
D: NA
size: NA
V: TRBV2
J: TRBJ1-1

CDR3: CASSSTGYGYTF
DNA: TGTGCCAGCAGTTCTACAGGGTATGGCTACACCTTC
D: NA
size: NA
V: TRBV2
J: TRBJ1-2

CDR3: CASSPGLAGYEQYF
DNA: TGTGCCAGCAGCCCCGGACTAGCGGGTTACGAGCAGTACTTC
D: TRBD2
size: once
V: TRBV9
J: TRBJ2-7

CDR3: CASSFGQKNTEAFF
DNA: TGTGCCAGCAGCTTTGGGCAGAAGAACACTGAAGCTTTCTTT
D: NA
size: NA
V: TRBV5-6
J: TRBJ1-1